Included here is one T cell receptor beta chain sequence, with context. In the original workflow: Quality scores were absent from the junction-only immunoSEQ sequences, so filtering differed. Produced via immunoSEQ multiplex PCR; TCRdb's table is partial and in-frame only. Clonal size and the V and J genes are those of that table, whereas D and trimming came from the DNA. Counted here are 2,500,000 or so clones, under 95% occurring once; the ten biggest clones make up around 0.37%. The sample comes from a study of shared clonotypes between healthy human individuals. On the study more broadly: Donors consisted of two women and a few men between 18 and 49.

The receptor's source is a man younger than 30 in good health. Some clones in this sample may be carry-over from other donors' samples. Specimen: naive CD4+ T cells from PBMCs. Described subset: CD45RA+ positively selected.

CDR3 DNA sequence: TGTGCCAGCAGCCTCGGGCGGCCTAGCGGATCCTACGAGCAGTACTTC. Residues: CASSLGRPSGSYEQYF. V and J are TRBV14 and TRBJ2-7; TRBD2 aligns across 7 bases. Germline-derived CDR1 and CDR2 are SGHDN and FVKESK. CDR3 size: 16 residues. V was pared by 4 bases and J by 1 base, with 10 bases of the junction left unmatched.